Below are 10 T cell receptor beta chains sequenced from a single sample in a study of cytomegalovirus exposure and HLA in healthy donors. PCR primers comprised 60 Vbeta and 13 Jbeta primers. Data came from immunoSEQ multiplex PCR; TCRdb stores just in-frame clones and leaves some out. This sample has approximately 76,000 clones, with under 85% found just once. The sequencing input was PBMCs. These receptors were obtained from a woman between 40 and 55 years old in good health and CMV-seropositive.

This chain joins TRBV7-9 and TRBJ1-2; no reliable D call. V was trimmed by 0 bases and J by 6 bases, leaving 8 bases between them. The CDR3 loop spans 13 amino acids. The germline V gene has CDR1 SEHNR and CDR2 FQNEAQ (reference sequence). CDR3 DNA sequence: TGTGCCAGCAGCTTAGCTAGTTTGGATGGCTACACCTTC. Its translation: CASSLASLDGYTF.

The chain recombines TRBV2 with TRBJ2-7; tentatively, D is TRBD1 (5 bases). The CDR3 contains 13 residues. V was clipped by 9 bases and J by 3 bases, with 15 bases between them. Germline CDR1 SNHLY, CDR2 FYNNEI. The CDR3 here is CARQELPNYEQYF. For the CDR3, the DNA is TGTGCCAGACAGGAGCTTCCTAACTACGAGCAGTACTTC.

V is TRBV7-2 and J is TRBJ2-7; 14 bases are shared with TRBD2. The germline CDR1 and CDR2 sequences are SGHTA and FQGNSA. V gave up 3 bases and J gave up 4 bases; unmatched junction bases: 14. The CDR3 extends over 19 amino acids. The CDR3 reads CASSFELIGTSGSFYEQYF. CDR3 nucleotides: TGTGCCAGCAGCTTCGAATTAATTGGGACTAGCGGGAGCTTTTACGAGCAGTACTTC.

The CDR3: CASSNGLAGGSTSTDTQYF. DNA of the CDR3: TGTGCCAGCAGCAACGGACTAGCGGGGGGGTCGACTAGCACAGATACGCAGTATTTT. This sequence joins TRBV4-2 and TRBJ2-3, with 15 bases fitting TRBD2. V gave up 5 bases and J gave up 0 bases; unmatched junction bases: 9. CDR3 length equals 19 residues. The germline gives CDR1 LGHNA, CDR2 YNFKEQ.

The CDR3 here is CASSDPYTGELFF. The CDR3, as DNA: TGTGCCAGCAGTGACCCCTACACCGGGGAGCTGTTTTTT. The V gene is TRBV6-1, the J gene TRBJ2-2; D not certain. The CDR3 length is 13 residues. Germline V gene data show CDR1 as MNHNS and CDR2 as SASEGT. V shed 3 bases and J shed 3 bases, with 5 bases lying between them.

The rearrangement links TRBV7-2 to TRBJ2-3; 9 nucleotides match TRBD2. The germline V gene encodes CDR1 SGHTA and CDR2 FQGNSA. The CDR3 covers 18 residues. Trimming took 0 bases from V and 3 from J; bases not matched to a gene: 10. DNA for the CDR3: TGTGCCAGCAGCTTAGCCCCCCGGACTGCGGGGGGGACAGATACGCAGTATTTT. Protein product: CASSLAPRTAGGTDTQYF.

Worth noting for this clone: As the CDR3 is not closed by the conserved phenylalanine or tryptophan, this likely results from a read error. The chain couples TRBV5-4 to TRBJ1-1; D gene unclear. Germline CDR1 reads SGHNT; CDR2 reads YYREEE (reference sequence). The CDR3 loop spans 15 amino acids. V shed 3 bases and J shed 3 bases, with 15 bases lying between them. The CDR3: CASSSGGRRHTEAFV. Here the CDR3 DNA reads TGTGCCAGCAGCTCAGGAGGCCGGAGGCACACTGAAGCTTTCGTT.

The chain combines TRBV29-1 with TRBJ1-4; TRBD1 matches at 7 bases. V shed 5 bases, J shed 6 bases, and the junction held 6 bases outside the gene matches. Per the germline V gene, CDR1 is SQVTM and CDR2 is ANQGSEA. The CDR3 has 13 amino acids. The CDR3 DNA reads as TGCAGCGTTACAGGGGCGGGGTATGAAAAACTGTTTTTT. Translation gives CSVTGAGYEKLFF. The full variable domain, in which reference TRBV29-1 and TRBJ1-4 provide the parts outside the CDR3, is SAVISQKPSRDICQRGTSLTIQCQVDSQVTMMFWYRQQPGQSLTLIATANQGSEATYESGFVIDKFPISRPNLTFSTLTVSNMSPEDSSIYLCSVTGAGYEKLFFGSGTQLSVL.

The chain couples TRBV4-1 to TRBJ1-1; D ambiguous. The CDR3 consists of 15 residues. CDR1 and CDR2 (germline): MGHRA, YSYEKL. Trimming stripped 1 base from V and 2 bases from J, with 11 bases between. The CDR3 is CASSQAANFNTEAFF. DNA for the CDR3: TGCGCCAGCAGCCAAGCAGCGAACTTCAACACTGAAGCTTTCTTT.

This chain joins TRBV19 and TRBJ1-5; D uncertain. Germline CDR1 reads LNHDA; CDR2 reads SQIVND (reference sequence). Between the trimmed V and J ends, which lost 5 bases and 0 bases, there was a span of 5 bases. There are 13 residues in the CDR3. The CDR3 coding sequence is TGTGCCAGTAGTCTGTCTAGCAATCAGCCCCAGCATTTT. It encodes CASSLSSNQPQHF.